This T cell receptor beta chain was identified during a study of neurological immune-mediated disorders. General study results and limits: The multiple sclerosis repertoire cluster lacked an association with any feature, whether clinical or MRI.

The authors produced cDNA by 5'RACE using 10-nucleotide random UMIs. Via MiXCR, TCRdb re-called the 5' RACE reads, giving one row per CDR3 protein. The data hold 69,000 or so distinct CDR3 sequences, with 4.5% to 6% observed a single time. This clonotype is deemed medium-sized (0.01 to 0.1%). Its antigen is unidentified. Material: PBMCs. This clonotype originated in a woman in her sixties or seventies with multiple sclerosis.

CDR3 sequence (DNA): TGTGCCAGCAGCCAAGACGACGGGAGCGCGTCCTACGAGCAGTACTTC. This sequence encodes CASSQDDGSASYEQYF. The chain employs TRBV3-1 and TRBJ2-7; maybe TRBD2 (6 bases). V was pared by 0 bases and J by 1 base, with 13 bases between. Germline lookup yields CDR1 LGHDT and CDR2 YNNKEL (reference sequence). The CDR3 is made up of 16 amino acids.